These 32 T cell receptor beta chains originate from one sample sequenced in a study of patients and donors after allogeneic stem cell transplantation. TCRdb redid the calling of the RT-PCR reads with MiXCR, one entry per CDR3 protein. Here the sample spans roughly 960,000 distinct CDR3 sequences, roughly 18% being singletons. The sample was blood, either unsorted or a sorted T cell fraction (not recorded which). These receptors were collected from a human donor who was either an allogeneic HSCT recipient or a stem cell or donor lymphocyte infusion donor (not recorded which). It is not recorded whose cells these are; they may come from a transplant donor.

The table lists this clonotype with a few counts. J is TRBJ2-1 and V is TRBV6-2 or TRBV6-3; 8 bases fit TRBD2. The CDR3 consists of 14 residues. V dropped 11 bases and J dropped 7; count of bases not matched to a gene: 13. CDR1 and CDR2 (germline): MNHEY, SVGEGT. The CDR3 loop reads CAVVSGGRSNEQFF. As DNA, the CDR3 is TGTGCCGTAGTAAGCGGGGGCAGGTCAAATGAGCAGTTCTTC.

This chain uses TRBV6-1 with TRBJ2-7, with D perhaps assigned TRBD1 or TRBD2 (5 bases each). In germline, CDR1 is MNHNS, CDR2 SASEGT. V was cut by 7 bases and J by 1 base, with 14 bases left in between. The CDR3 has 14 residues. CDR3 DNA: TGTGCCAGCACCTACCGGGGCAGGTCCTACGAGCAGTACTTC. Translating gives CASTYRGRSYEQYF.

This clonotype was found many times. For the CDR3, the DNA is TGCAGTGCTAGAGATGGGACTAGCGGAGAGACCCAGTACTTC. It translates to CSARDGTSGETQYF. V is TRBV20-1 and J is TRBJ2-5, with TRBD2 matching over 11 bases. V lost 0 bases and J lost 4; bases outside the gene matches: 1. Germline V gene lookup returns CDR1 DFQATT and CDR2 SNEGSKA (reference sequence). The length of the CDR3 is 14 residues.

This clonotype was seen a few times. The chain has TRBV5-1 and TRBJ1-6; the D is unclear. CDR1 and CDR2 from the germline V gene are SGHRS and YFSETQ. CDR3 length: 14 residues. The V end was cut by 3 bases, the J end by 5 bases, with 9 bases between. The CDR3 protein is CASSSTGHNSPLHF. The CDR3 region has the DNA TGCGCCAGCAGCTCCACGGGCCATAATTCACCCCTCCACTTT.

This clonotype has more than one count but fewer than ten. This chain uses TRBV20-1 with TRBJ1-4; 11 nucleotides agree with TRBD1. V trimming: 0 bases; J trimming: 8 bases; junction bases outside the gene matches: 5. Germline CDR1 DFQATT, CDR2 SNEGSKA (reference sequence). The CDR3 runs to 15 residues. The CDR3 here is CSARDGQGAREKLFF. In DNA, the CDR3 is TGCAGTGCTAGAGACGGACAGGGGGCGAGAGAAAAACTGTTTTTT.

The chain couples TRBV4-2 to TRBJ2-5; TRBD1 aligns across 10 bases. This CDR3 is 16 amino acids long. With V trimmed by 4 bases and J by 4 bases, 9 bases remained unmatched. Looked up from germline, CDR1 is LGHNA and CDR2 is YNFKEQ. The CDR3 loop reads CASSPRGQGKLETQYF. Written as DNA, the CDR3 is TGTGCCAGCAGCCCAAGGGGACAGGGGAAATTAGAGACCCAGTACTTC.

The rearrangement uses TRBV6-2 or TRBV6-3 and TRBJ2-7; no reliable D call. CDR1 is MNHEY and CDR2 is SVGEGT in the germline V gene. The CDR3 consists of 14 residues. V lost 6 bases, J lost 1 base, and 13 bases lay in between. The CDR3 region has the DNA TGTGCCAGCAGGCGCCCTGCGAGGTCCTACGAGCAGTACTTC. It codes for CASRRPARSYEQYF.

This clonotype was recorded a few times. The V and J genes are TRBV27 and TRBJ2-1; no clear D. V was shortened by 7 bases and J by 10 bases, with 14 bases between the two germline ends. CDR1 and CDR2 (germline): MNHEY, SMNVEV (reference sequence). This CDR3 has 12 amino acids. Here the CDR3 reads CASTGPPGEQFF. CDR3 DNA: TGTGCCAGCACCGGACCCCCCGGGGAGCAGTTCTTC.

The V gene is TRBV12-3 or TRBV12-4, the J gene TRBJ1-4; D perhaps matches TRBD1 (6 bases). This CDR3 spans 14 amino acids. V lost 6 bases and J lost 5, with 13 bases in between. CDR3 sequence: CASRGQTGNEKLFF. The CDR3 DNA reads as TGTGCCAGCAGAGGACAGACGGGGAATGAAAAACTGTTTTTT.

Only a few counts were recorded for this clonotype. The chain is built from TRBV20-1 and TRBJ2-5, with 9 bases that match TRBD2. This CDR3 has 13 amino acids. With 5 bases clipped from V and 4 bases from J, the junction kept 5 bases outside the gene matches. Germline CDR1 is DFQATT and CDR2 is SNEGSKA (reference sequence). The CDR3 nucleotides are TGCAGTGCTTTAGCGGGGGTTGGAGAGACCCAGTACTTC. Its protein product is CSALAGVGETQYF.

The CDR3 loop is CASSLGGGSWENEQFF. In nucleotides, the CDR3 is TGTGCCAGCAGTTTAGGAGGCGGGAGCTGGGAGAATGAGCAGTTCTTC. This chain uses TRBV12-3 or TRBV12-4 with TRBJ2-1, with 7 bases lining up with TRBD2. V trimming: 1 base; J trimming: 7 bases; junction bases outside the gene matches: 10. The CDR3 extends over 16 amino acids.

The rearrangement links TRBV9 to TRBJ1-1; D gene ambiguous. CDR1 and CDR2 (germline): SGDLS, YYNGEE. This CDR3 is built from 15 residues. V dropped 6 bases and J dropped 2 bases, with 17 bases sitting between them. The CDR3: CASTLDGQPNTEAFF. The CDR3 DNA follows: TGTGCCAGCACCTTAGATGGTCAGCCTAACACTGAAGCTTTCTTT.

J is TRBJ2-3 and V is TRBV7-2; 7 positions match TRBD1. CDR1 is SGHTA, CDR2 FQGNSA, per germline. The V gene end was trimmed by 5 bases and the J gene end by 2 bases; junction bases not matched to a gene: 7. The CDR3 contains 15 residues. CDR3 DNA sequence: TGTGCCAGCAGCCTCACAGGGGCATTCACAGATACGCAGTATTTT. As protein: CASSLTGAFTDTQYF.

The chain uses TRBV7-9 and TRBJ2-6; D is possibly TRBD2 (5 bases). Trimming took off 5 bases at V and 0 bases at J, with 11 bases between the two ends. Germline V gives CDR1 SEHNR, CDR2 FQNEAQ (reference sequence). This CDR3 is built from 16 residues. This CDR3 reads CASSPWRSSGANVLTF. The CDR3 DNA follows: TGTGCCAGCAGCCCATGGAGGAGCTCTGGGGCCAACGTCCTGACTTTC.

This chain connects TRBV5-1 to TRBJ2-1, with D possibly matching TRBD1 (6 bases). This CDR3 has 15 amino acids. Germline loops: CDR1 SGHRS, CDR2 YFSETQ. Trimming shortened V by 0 bases and J by 3 bases, and 10 bases separated the two germline ends. The CDR3 DNA sequence: TGCGCCAGCAGCTTGGTCAGGGGCTTCTACAATGAGCAGTTCTTC. The encoded protein is CASSLVRGFYNEQFF.

This clonotype was counted many times. The genes are TRBV6-1 and TRBJ2-5; D gene uncertain. CDR1 and CDR2 from the germline V gene are MNHNS and SASEGT. The CDR3 covers 16 residues. V gave up 4 bases and J gave up 4 bases, with 19 bases separating them. Here the CDR3 reads CASSASVGIVRETQYF. CDR3 coding DNA: TGTGCCAGCAGTGCGTCCGTAGGCATCGTCAGAGAGACCCAGTACTTC.

The chain joins TRBV18 to TRBJ1-1, with D unclear. This CDR3 comprises 16 residues. V lost 6 bases, J lost 4 bases, and 21 bases lay in between. CDR1 and CDR2 (germline): KGHSH, LQKENI. The CDR3: CASSPNSEAAATEAFF. The CDR3 DNA reads TGTGCCAGCTCCCCCAACAGTGAGGCGGCGGCCACTGAAGCTTTCTTT.

This chain uses TRBV7-8 with TRBJ2-2; D not resolved. Trimming took 5 bases from V and 4 from J, leaving 11 bases between them. Germline loops: CDR1 SGHVS, CDR2 FQNEAQ. The CDR3 is made up of 14 amino acids. This chain's CDR3 is CASSKSVGTGELFF. The CDR3 coding sequence is TGTGCCAGCAGCAAGTCTGTGGGCACCGGGGAGCTGTTTTTT.

V gene TRBV9 combines with J gene TRBJ2-2; TRBD2 aligns across 7 bases. This CDR3 region has 13 residues. V was pared by 4 bases and J by 6 bases, with 3 bases of the junction left unmatched. Germline CDR1 SGDLS, CDR2 YYNGEE. The CDR3 DNA reads as TGTGCCAGCAGCCTAGCGGTGCCCGGGGAGCTGTTTTTT. It specifies CASSLAVPGELFF.

The chain is built from TRBV19 and TRBJ1-2, with D hard to call. Looked up from germline, CDR1 is LNHDA and CDR2 is SQIVND (reference sequence). V lost 6 bases and J lost 3, with 8 bases in between. The CDR3 runs 12 residues. CDR3 loop: CASSVRDYGYTF. CDR3 nucleotides: TGTGCCAGTAGCGTGAGAGACTATGGCTACACCTTC.

The genes are TRBV2 and TRBJ1-1; D uncertain. CDR3 length equals 14 residues. V gave up 6 bases and J gave up 6 bases, with 17 bases separating them. Germline CDR1 SNHLY, CDR2 FYNNEI. The CDR3 protein is CASRSQGTGSEAFF. CDR3 in DNA: TGTGCCAGCAGATCCCAAGGAACGGGTTCTGAAGCTTTCTTT.

The gene calls are TRBV12-3 or TRBV12-4 and TRBJ1-6, with 7 bases identical to TRBD1. The CDR3 loop spans 15 amino acids. The V segment lost 3 bases and the J segment 5 bases; nucleotides outside the gene matches: 4. As DNA, the CDR3 is TGTGCCAGCAGTTTCCCACAGGGGAATAATTCACCCCTCCACTTT. It encodes CASSFPQGNNSPLHF.

This sequence joins TRBV3-1 and TRBJ1-3; the D gene is possibly TRBD1 (6 bases). CDR3 length: 16 amino acids. Deletions cut 3 bases from V and 1 base from J, with 13 bases between. CDR1 LGHDT and CDR2 YNNKEL come from the germline V gene (reference sequence). CDR3 protein: CASSQKTGSSGNTIYF. The DNA of the CDR3 is TGTGCCAGCAGCCAGAAGACAGGATCTTCTGGAAACACCATATATTTT.

This chain joins TRBV4-3 and TRBJ2-7; D unclear. Germline values: CDR1 LGHNA, CDR2 YSLEER. The CDR3 has 14 residues. Trimming took off 0 bases at V and 2 bases at J, with 8 bases between the two ends. CDR3 loop: CASSQELAAYEQYF. The CDR3 DNA reads TGCGCCAGCAGCCAAGAGTTAGCCGCCTACGAGCAGTACTTC.

The rearrangement joins TRBV5-1 to TRBJ1-2; possible D gene TRBD1, 5 bases. Germline values: CDR1 SGHRS, CDR2 YFSETQ. The length of the CDR3 is 16 residues. Trimming stripped 0 bases from V and 1 base from J, with 13 bases between. The chain's CDR3 is CASSLGGTALNYGYTF. CDR3 bases: TGCGCCAGCAGCTTGGGTGGGACCGCCCTTAACTATGGCTACACCTTC.

The chain carries TRBV7-3 and TRBJ2-1, with TRBD1 matching over 7 bases. This CDR3 comprises 15 residues. Germline CDR1 is SGHTA and CDR2 is FQGTGA. V shed 5 bases and J 1 base; nucleotides not matched to a gene: 5. CDR3 DNA: TGTGCCAGCAGCACCGACAGGGCTTCCTACAATGAGCAGTTCTTC. This encodes CASSTDRASYNEQFF.

This clonotype has only a few counts. The chain employs TRBV29-1 and TRBJ1-2; D remains unclear. CDR3 size: 13 residues. CDR1 SQVTM and CDR2 ANQGSEA come from the germline V gene. Trimming left V 0 bases short and J 3 bases short, with 8 bases between. This CDR3 reads CSVEELGDYGYTF. The CDR3 DNA reads as TGCAGCGTTGAAGAACTCGGAGACTATGGCTACACCTTC. Supplemented by reference TRBV29-1 and TRBJ1-2, the full variable domain reads SAVISQKPSRDICQRGTSLTIQCQVDSQVTMMFWYRQQPGQSLTLIATANQGSEATYESGFVIDKFPISRPNLTFSTLTVSNMSPEDSSIYLCSVEELGDYGYTFGSGTRLTVV.

This clonotype came up a few times. This rearrangement joins TRBV20-1 to TRBJ1-2; tentative D call: TRBD1 (5 bases). The CDR3 is 17 residues long. V lost 0 bases to trimming and J lost 4 bases, with 21 bases between them. Germline CDR1 reads DFQATT; CDR2 reads SNEGSKA (reference sequence). The CDR3 sequence is CSARDPGTRGSGYGYTF. The DNA of the CDR3 is TGCAGTGCTAGAGATCCCGGGACCCGGGGATCTGGCTATGGCTACACCTTC.

This clonotype has a handful of counts. This sequence joins TRBV20-1 and TRBJ2-5; 9 positions match TRBD2. Germline values: CDR1 DFQATT, CDR2 SNEGSKA (reference sequence). CDR3 length: 14 residues. With V trimmed by 4 bases and J by 0 bases, 3 bases remained unmatched. CDR3 in DNA: TGCAGTGCTATGAGCGGGGGGTACCAAGAGACCCAGTACTTC. This translates into CSAMSGGYQETQYF.

The chain couples TRBV4-2 to TRBJ2-3; D perhaps matches TRBD2 (5 bases). The length of the CDR3 is 13 residues. Germline CDR1 reads LGHNA; CDR2 reads YNFKEQ. Trimming took 5 bases from V and 3 from J, leaving 9 bases between them. For the CDR3, the DNA is TGTGCCAGCAGCGGCCGGACTACAGATACGCAGTATTTT. Its translation is CASSGRTTDTQYF.

This clonotype was counted only a few times. This chain joins TRBV2 and TRBJ1-2, with 7 bases matching TRBD1. There are 13 residues in the CDR3. Germline V lookup: CDR1 SNHLY, CDR2 FYNNEI. J lost 8 bases, V lost 4 bases, and 7 bases had no gene match. CDR3 region: CASSGGQIMGYTF. CDR3 nucleotides: TGTGCCAGCAGTGGGGGACAGATCATGGGCTACACCTTC.

The chain recombines TRBV7-9 with TRBJ1-4; 7 bases line up with TRBD1. Trimming removed 5 bases from V and 6 bases from J; junction bases left unmatched: 6. Germline values: CDR1 SEHNR, CDR2 FQNEAQ (reference sequence). The CDR3 is 14 residues long. The CDR3 bases are TGTGCCAGCAGCCTACAGGGGTACTATGAAAAACTGTTTTTT. As protein: CASSLQGYYEKLFF.